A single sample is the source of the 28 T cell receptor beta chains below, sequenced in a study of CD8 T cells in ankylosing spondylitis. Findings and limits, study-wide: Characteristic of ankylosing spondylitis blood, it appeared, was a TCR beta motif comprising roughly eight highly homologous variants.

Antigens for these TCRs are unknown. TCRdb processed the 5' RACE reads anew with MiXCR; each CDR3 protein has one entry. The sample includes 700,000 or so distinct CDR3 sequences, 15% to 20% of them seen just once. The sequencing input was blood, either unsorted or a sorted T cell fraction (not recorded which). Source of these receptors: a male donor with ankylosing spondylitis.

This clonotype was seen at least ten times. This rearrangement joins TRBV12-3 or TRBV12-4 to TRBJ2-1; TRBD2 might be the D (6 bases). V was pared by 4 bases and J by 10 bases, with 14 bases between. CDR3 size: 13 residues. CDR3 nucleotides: TGTGCCAGCAGTTCCCCGCCGGGGGTGGAGCAGTTCTTC. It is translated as CASSSPPGVEQFF.

The CDR3 sequence is CASSQDIPRVFNEQFF. Here the CDR3 DNA reads TGCGCCAGCAGCCAAGATATACCTCGGGTCTTCAATGAGCAGTTCTTC. The gene calls are TRBV4-1 and TRBJ2-1; D ambiguous. Germline CDR1 reads MGHRA; CDR2 reads YSYEKL. The V gene lost 0 bases and the J gene lost 6 bases, with 15 bases spanning the gap. CDR3 length: 16 amino acids.

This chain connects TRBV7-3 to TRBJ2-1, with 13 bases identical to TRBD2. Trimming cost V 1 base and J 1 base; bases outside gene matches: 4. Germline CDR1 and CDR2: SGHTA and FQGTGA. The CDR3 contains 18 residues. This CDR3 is CASSLRTSGGASYNEQFF. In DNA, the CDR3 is TGTGCCAGCAGCTTAAGAACTAGCGGGGGGGCGTCCTACAATGAGCAGTTCTTC.

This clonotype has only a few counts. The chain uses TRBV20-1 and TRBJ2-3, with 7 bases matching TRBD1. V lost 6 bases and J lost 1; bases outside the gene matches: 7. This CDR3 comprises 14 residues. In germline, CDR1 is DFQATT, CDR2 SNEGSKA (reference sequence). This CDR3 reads CSATGQPRTDTQYF. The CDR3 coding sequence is TGCAGTGCGACGGGACAGCCCCGCACAGATACGCAGTATTTT.

The chain's CDR3 is CASSQITGGYEQYF. In nucleotides, the CDR3 is TGCGCCAGCAGCCAAATAACAGGGGGCTACGAGCAGTACTTC. This chain connects TRBV4-1 to TRBJ2-7; 8 bases align to TRBD1. The ends lost 2 bases at V and 3 bases at J; junction bases unmatched: 3. The germline V gene encodes CDR1 MGHRA and CDR2 YSYEKL. CDR3 length equals 14 residues.

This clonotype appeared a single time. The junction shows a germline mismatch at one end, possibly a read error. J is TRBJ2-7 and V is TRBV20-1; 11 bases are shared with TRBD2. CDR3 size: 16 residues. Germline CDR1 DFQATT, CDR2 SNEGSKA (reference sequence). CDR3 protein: CCARDSLAGGTYEQYF. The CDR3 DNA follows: TGCTGTGCTAGAGATAGCCTAGCGGGGGGCACCTACGAGCAGTACTTC.

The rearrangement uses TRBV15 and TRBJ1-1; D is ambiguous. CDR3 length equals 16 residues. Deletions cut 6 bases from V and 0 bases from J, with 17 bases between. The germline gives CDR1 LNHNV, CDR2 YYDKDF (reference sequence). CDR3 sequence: CATSRKVGYMNTEAFF. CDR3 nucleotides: TGTGCCACCAGTAGGAAGGTGGGGTACATGAACACTGAAGCTTTCTTT.

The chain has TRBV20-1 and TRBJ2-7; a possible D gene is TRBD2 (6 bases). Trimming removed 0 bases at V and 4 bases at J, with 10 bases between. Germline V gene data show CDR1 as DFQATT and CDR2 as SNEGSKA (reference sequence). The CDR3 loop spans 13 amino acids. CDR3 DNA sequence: TGCAGTGCTAGAGACGTCGGACTATACGAGCAGTACTTC. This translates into CSARDVGLYEQYF.

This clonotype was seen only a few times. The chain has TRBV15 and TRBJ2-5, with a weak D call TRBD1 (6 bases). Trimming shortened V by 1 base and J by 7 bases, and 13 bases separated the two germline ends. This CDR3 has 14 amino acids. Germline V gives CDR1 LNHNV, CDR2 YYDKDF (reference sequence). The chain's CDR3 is CATSRVGTRGTQYF. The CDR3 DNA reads TGTGCCACCAGCAGAGTGGGGACACGAGGGACCCAGTACTTC.

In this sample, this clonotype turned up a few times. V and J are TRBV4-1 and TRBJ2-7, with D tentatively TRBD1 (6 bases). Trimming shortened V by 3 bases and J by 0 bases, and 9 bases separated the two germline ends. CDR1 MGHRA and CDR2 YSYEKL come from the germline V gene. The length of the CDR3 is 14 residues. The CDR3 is CASSQGARSYEQYF. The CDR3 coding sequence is TGCGCCAGCAGCCAGGGGGCCCGCTCCTACGAGCAGTACTTC.

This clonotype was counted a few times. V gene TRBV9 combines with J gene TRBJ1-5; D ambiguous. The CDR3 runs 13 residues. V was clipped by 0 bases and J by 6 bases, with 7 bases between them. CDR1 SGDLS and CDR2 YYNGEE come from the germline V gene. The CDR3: CASSVDPSQPQHF. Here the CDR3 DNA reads TGTGCCAGCAGCGTAGATCCCTCTCAGCCCCAGCATTTT. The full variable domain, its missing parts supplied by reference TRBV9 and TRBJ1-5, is DSGVTQTPKHLITATGQRVTLRCSPRSGDLSVYWYQQSLDQGLQFLIQYYNGEERAKGNILERFSAQQFPDLHSELNLSSLELGDSALYFCASSVDPSQPQHFGDGTRLSIL.

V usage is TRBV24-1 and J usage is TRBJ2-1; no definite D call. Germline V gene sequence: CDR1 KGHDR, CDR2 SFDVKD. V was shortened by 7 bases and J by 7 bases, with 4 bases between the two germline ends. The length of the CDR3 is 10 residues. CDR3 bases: TGTGCCACCAGCTTTAATGAGCAGTTCTTC. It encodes CATSFNEQFF.

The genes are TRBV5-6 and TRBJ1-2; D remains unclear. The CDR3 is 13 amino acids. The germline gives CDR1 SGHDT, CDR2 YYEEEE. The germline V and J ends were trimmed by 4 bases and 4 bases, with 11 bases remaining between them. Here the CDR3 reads CASSPPHRYGYTF. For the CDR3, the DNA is TGTGCCAGCAGCCCGCCACACCGCTATGGCTACACCTTC.

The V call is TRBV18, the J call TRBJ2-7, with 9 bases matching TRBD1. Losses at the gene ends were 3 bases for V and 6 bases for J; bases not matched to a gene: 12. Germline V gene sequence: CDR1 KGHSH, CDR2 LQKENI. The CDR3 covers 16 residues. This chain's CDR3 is CASSPLPTGQGSEQYF. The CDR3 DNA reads TGTGCCAGCTCACCGTTACCAACGGGACAGGGATCCGAGCAGTACTTC.

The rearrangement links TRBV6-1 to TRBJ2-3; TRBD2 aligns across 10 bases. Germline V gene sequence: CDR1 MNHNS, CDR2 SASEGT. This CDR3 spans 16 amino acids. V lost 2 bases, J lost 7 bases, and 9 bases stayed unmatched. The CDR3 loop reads CASSEPAGTSAYTQYF. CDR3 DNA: TGTGCCAGCAGTGAACCCGCAGGGACTAGCGCTTATACGCAGTATTTT.

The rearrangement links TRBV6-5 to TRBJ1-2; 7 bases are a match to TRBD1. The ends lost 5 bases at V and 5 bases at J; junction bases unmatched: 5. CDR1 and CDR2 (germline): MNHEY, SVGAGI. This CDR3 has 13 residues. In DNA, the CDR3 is TGTGCCAGCAGTAACGACAGGGAGTATGGCTACACCTTC. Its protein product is CASSNDREYGYTF.

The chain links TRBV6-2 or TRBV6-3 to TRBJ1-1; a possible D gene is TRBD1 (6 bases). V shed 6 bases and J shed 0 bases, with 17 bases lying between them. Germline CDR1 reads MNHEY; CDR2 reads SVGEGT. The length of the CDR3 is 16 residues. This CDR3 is CASRPTGSWVNTEAFF. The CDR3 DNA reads TGTGCCAGCAGGCCTACAGGGAGTTGGGTGAACACTGAAGCTTTCTTT.

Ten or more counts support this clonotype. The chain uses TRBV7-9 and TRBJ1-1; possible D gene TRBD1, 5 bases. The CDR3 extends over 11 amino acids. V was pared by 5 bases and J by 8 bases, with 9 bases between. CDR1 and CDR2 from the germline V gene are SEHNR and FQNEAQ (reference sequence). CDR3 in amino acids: CASSGGGEAFF. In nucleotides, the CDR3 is TGTGCCAGCAGCGGGGGTGGGGAAGCTTTCTTT. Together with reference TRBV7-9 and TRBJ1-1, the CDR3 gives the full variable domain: DTGVSQNPRHKITKRGQNVTFRCDPISEHNRLYWYRQTLGQGPEFLTYFQNEAQLEKSRLLSDRFSAERPKGSFSTLEIQRTEQGDSAMYLCASSGGGEAFFGQGTRLTVV.

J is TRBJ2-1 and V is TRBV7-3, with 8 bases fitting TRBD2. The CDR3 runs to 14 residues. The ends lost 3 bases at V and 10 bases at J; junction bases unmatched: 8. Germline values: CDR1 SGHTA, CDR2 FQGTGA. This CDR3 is CASSLGSGGGEQFF. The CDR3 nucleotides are TGTGCCAGCAGCTTGGGGAGCGGGGGCGGGGAGCAGTTCTTC.

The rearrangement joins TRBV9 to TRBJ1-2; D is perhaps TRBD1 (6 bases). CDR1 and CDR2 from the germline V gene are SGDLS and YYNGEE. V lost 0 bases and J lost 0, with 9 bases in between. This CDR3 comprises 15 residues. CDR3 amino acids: CASSVAGDPNYGYTF. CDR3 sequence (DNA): TGTGCCAGCAGCGTAGCAGGGGACCCTAACTATGGCTACACCTTC.

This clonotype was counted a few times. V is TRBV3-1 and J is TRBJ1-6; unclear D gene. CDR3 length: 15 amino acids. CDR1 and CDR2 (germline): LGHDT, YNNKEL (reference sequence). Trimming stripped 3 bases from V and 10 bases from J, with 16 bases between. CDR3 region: CASSHRARFGSPLHF. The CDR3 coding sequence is TGTGCCAGCAGCCACCGAGCCAGGTTCGGCTCACCCCTCCACTTT.

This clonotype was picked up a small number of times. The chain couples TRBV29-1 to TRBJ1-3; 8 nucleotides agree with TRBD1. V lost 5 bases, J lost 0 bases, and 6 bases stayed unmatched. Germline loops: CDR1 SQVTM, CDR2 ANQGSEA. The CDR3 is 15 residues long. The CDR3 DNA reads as TGCAGCGTTTTAGGACAGGGTCACTCTGGAAACACCATATATTTT. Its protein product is CSVLGQGHSGNTIYF.

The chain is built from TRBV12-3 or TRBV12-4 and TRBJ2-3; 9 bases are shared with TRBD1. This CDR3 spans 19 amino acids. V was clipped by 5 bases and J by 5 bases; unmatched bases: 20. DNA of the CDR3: TGTGCCAGCAGTGAGACAGGGGGGTTTAGGGGACCTCGGGGAGATACGCAGTATTTT. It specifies CASSETGGFRGPRGDTQYF.

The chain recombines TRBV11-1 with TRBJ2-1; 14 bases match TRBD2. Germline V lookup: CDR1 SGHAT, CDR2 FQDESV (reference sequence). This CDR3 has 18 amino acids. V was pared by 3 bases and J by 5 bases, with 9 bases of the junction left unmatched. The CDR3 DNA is TGTGCCAGCAGCTTTAGACTAGCGGGAGGGCCCTCTGACAATGAGCAGTTCTTC. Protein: CASSFRLAGGPSDNEQFF.

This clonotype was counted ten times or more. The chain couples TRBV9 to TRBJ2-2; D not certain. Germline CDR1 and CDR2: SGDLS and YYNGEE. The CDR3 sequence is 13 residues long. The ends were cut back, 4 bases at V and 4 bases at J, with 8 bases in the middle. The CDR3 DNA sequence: TGTGCCAGCAGCCCCGGGTCCACCGGGGAGCTGTTTTTT. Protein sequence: CASSPGSTGELFF.

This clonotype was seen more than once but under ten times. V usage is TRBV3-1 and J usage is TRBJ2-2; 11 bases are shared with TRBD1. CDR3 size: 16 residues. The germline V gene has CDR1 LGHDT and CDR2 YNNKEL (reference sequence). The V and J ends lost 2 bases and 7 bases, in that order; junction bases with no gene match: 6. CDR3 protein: CASSQHGQGAVGELFF. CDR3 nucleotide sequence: TGTGCCAGCAGCCAACACGGACAGGGGGCTGTCGGGGAGCTGTTTTTT.

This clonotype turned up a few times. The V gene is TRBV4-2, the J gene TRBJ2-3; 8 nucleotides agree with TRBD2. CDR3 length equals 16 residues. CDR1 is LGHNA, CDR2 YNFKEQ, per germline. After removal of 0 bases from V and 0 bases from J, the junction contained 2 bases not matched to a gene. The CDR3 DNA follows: TGTGCCAGCAGCCAAGAACCTAGCGGGAGCACAGATACGCAGTATTTT. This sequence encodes CASSQEPSGSTDTQYF.

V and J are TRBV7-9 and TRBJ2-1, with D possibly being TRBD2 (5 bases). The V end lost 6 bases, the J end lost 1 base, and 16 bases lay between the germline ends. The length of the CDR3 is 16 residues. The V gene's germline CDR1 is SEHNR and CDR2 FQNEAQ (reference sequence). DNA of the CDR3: TGTGCCAGCAGTCCAGGAGGCGTGGGGTCCTACAATGAGCAGTTCTTC. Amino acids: CASSPGGVGSYNEQFF.